The 3 T cell receptor beta chains listed next were all sequenced from one sample in a study of cytomegalovirus exposure and HLA in healthy donors. PCR involved 60 Vbeta and 13 Jbeta primers. Profiling relied on immunoSEQ multiplex PCR, and the TCRdb table lists in-frame clones only, not all of them. The table for this sample gives 100,000 to 150,000 clones. Material for sequencing was PBMCs. The receptors were sampled from a woman between 35 and 50 years old in good health and CMV-seropositive.

CDR3 sequence reads: CASSPNGQLNTEAFF. The CDR3 region has the DNA TGTGCCAGTAGCCCTAACGGACAGCTGAACACTGAAGCTTTCTTT. The chain combines TRBV19 with TRBJ1-1, with D possibly matching TRBD1 (6 bases). V was shortened by 6 bases and J by 0 bases, with 14 bases between the two germline ends. CDR3 size: 15 residues. Per the germline V gene, CDR1 is LNHDA and CDR2 is SQIVND (reference sequence).

The V call is TRBV5-1, the J call TRBJ2-1, with TRBD2 identical over 13 bases. The CDR3 sequence is 17 residues long. CDR1 is SGHRS, CDR2 YFSETQ, per germline. Unmatched junction bases numbered 6, after V lost 0 bases and J lost 6 bases. CDR3 protein: CASSLETSGRLSNEQFF. CDR3 nucleotide sequence: TGCGCCAGCAGCTTGGAGACTAGCGGGAGGTTGAGCAATGAGCAGTTCTTC.

The chain uses TRBV14 and TRBJ2-1; perhaps TRBD1 as D (5 bases). Looked up from germline, CDR1 is SGHDN and CDR2 is FVKESK. The germline V and J ends were trimmed by 4 bases and 1 base, with 11 bases remaining between them. The CDR3 has 15 amino acids. The CDR3 spells CASSPYRSSYNEQFF. CDR3 coding DNA: TGTGCCAGCAGCCCCTACAGGAGTTCCTACAATGAGCAGTTCTTC. Using reference TRBV14 and TRBJ2-1 for the parts outside the CDR3, the full variable domain is EAGVTQFPSHSVIEKGQTVTLRCDPISGHDNLYWYRRVMGKEIKFLLHFVKESKQDESGMPNNRFLAERTGGTYSTLKVQPAELEDSGVYFCASSPYRSSYNEQFFGPGTRLTVL.